This passage covers 4 T cell receptor beta chains from one sample sequenced in a study of blood T cell repertoires in COVID-19. Clones were read by immunoSEQ multiplex PCR, and TCRdb kept only the in-frame ones, dropping some. Seen here are 440,000 or so clones, 70% to 90% observed once, and the top ten hold approximately 1.5%. Material for sequencing was peripheral blood. These receptors were taken from a woman aged 40 to 50 with COVID-19, enrolled during active disease.

This clone showed up just a few times. The chain recombines TRBV6-5 with TRBJ1-6, with TRBD1 identical over 7 bases. Trimming cost V 8 bases and J 7 bases; bases outside gene matches: 11. CDR1 MNHEY and CDR2 SVGAGI come from the germline V gene. The CDR3 has 15 residues. For the CDR3, the DNA is TGTGCCAGCCGAAACACAGGGGTAGGGAATTCACCCCTCCACTTT. Translated: CASRNTGVGNSPLHF.

The chain has TRBV30 and TRBJ1-2; TRBD1 might be the D (5 bases). Germline V gene sequence: CDR1 GTSNPN, CDR2 SVGIG (reference sequence). The CDR3 has 9 residues. Trimming shortened V by 8 bases and J by 6 bases, and 7 bases separated the two germline ends. The CDR3 protein is CALDNGYTF. In DNA, the CDR3 is TGTGCCCTGGACAATGGCTACACCTTC.

This chain joins TRBV6-2 or TRBV6-3 and TRBJ1-6, with 7 bases lining up with TRBD1. V was pared by 5 bases and J by 17 bases, with 12 bases of the junction left unmatched. This CDR3 has 13 amino acids. CDR1 is MNHEY, CDR2 SVGEGT, per germline. The CDR3 DNA reads as TGTGCCAGCAGTCCAAACTGGGACAGCGAGGTCCACTTT. Translation: CASSPNWDSEVHF.

The genes are TRBV4-2 and TRBJ1-4; D ambiguous. V was shortened by 2 bases and J by 5 bases, with 9 bases between the two germline ends. Germline V gene lookup returns CDR1 LGHNA and CDR2 YNFKEQ. This CDR3 comprises 14 residues. This chain's CDR3 is CASSQRSHNEKLFF. The CDR3 DNA sequence: TGTGCCAGCAGCCAAAGGAGTCACAATGAAAAACTGTTTTTT.